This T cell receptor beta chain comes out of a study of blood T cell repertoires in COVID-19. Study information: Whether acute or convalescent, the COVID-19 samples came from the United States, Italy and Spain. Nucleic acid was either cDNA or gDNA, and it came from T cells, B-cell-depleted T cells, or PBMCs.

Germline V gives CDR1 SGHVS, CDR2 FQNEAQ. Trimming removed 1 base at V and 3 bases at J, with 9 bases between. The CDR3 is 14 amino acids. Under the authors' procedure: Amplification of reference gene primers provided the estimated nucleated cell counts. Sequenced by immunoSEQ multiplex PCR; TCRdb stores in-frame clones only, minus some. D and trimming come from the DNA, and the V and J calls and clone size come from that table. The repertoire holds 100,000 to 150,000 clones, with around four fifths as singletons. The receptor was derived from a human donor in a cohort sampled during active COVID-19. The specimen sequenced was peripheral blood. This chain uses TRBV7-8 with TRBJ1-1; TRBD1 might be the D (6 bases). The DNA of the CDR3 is TGTGCCAGCAGCTTAGTTGCAGGGGACACTGAAGCTTTCTTT. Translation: CASSLVAGDTEAFF.